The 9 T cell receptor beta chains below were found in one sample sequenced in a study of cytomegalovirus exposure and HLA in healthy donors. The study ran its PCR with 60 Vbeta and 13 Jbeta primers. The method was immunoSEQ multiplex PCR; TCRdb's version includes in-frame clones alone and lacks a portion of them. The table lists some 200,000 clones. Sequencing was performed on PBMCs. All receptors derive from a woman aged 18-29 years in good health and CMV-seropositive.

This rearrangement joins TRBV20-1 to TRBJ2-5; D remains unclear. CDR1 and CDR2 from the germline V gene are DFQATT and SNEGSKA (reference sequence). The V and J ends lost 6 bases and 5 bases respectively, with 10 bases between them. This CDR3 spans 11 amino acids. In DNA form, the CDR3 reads TGCAGTGCCGCCGTCGGGGAGACCCAGTACTTC. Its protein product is CSAAVGETQYF.

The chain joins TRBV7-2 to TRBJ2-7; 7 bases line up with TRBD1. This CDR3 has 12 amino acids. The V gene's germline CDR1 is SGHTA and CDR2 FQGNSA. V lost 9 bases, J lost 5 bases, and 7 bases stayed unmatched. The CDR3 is CASSTGAHEQYF. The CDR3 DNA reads TGTGCCAGTTCCACAGGGGCTCACGAGCAGTACTTC.

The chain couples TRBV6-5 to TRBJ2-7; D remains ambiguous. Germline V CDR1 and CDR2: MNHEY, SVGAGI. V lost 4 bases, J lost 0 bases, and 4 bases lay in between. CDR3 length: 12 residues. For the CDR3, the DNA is TGTGCCAGCAGTTCGGGCTCCTACGAGCAGTACTTC. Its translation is CASSSGSYEQYF.

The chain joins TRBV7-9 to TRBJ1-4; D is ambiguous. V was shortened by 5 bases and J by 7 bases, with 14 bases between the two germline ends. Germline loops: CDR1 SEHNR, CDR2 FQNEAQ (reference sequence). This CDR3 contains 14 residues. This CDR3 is CASSLARRTEKLFF. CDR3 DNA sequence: TGTGCCAGCAGCCTCGCCCGGAGGACTGAAAAACTGTTTTTT.

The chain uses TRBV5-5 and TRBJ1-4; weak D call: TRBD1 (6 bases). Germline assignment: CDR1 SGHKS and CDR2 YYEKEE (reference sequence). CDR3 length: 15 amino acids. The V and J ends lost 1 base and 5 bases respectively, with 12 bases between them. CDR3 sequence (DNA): TGTGCCAGCAGCTTGTACGGGACACTGAATGAAAAACTGTTTTTT. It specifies CASSLYGTLNEKLFF.

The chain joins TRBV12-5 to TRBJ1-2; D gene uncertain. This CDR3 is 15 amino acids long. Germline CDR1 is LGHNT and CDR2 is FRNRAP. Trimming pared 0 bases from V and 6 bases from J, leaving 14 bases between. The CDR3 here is CASGLVLGQVDGYTF. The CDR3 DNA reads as TGTGCTAGTGGTTTGGTACTTGGGCAGGTAGATGGCTACACCTTC. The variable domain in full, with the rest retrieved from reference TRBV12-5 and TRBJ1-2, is DARVTQTPRHKVTEMGQEVTMRCQPILGHNTVFWYRQTMMQGLELLAYFRNRAPLDDSGMPKDRFSAEMPDATLATLKIQPSEPRDSAVYFCASGLVLGQVDGYTFGSGTRLTVV.

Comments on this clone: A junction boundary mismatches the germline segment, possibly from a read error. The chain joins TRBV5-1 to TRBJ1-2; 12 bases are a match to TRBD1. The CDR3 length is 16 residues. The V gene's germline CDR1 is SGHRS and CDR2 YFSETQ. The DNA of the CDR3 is TGCGCCAGCGGCTTGGGACAGGGGGCCAGATTTGATGGCTACACCTTC. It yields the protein CASGLGQGARFDGYTF.

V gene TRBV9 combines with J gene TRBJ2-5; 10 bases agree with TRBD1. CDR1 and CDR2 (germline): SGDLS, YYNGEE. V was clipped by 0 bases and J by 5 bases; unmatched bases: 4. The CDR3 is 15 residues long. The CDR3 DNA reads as TGTGCCAGCAGCGTAGCGGGACAGGGGTCGGAGACCCAGTACTTC. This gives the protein CASSVAGQGSETQYF. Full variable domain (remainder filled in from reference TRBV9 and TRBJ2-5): DSGVTQTPKHLITATGQRVTLRCSPRSGDLSVYWYQQSLDQGLQFLIQYYNGEERAKGNILERFSAQQFPDLHSELNLSSLELGDSALYFCASSVAGQGSETQYFGPGTRLLVL.

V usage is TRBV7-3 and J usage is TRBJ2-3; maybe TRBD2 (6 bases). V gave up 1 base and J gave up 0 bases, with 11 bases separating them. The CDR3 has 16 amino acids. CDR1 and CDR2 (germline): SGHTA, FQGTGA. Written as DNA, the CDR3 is TGTGCCAGCAGCTTAATTGGCGGGGATAGCACAGATACGCAGTATTTT. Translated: CASSLIGGDSTDTQYF.